This TCR beta chain was identified in a study of long-term antiretroviral therapy in people with HIV (dated by TCRdb to between 2021 and 2023). Regarding the complete study: The earliest samples were collected approximately a decade before the 2015 WHO recommendation for immediate ART, a period when ART was typically delayed until CD4 counts fell. No cross-contamination during QIAcube processing was seen in test extractions of a monoclonal T-cell line run alongside 25 to 35 polyclonal samples. About 40% of the roughly 30 participants with HIV were female. The cohort contributed over 150 cryopreserved PBMC samples from about 30 adults with confirmed HIV infection, collected serially over a mean of around 6 years (range 1-12). A retrospective serial study tested whether ART initiation and durable HIV suppression were associated with changes in peripheral blood TRB repertoire composition and diversity. Overall study results and their limits: Limited PBMC availability meant only the TCR beta chain was sequenced, without alpha chain pairing. Inferences about post-ART repertoire changes are limited because no data were available on ART adherence, viral resistance or therapy changes. HIV repertoires had narrower CDR3 length ranges than controls, and the network structure suggested an antigen-experienced repertoire that shifted only slightly toward naive after ART. The repertoire was dominated across all time points by expanded TRB clones identified before ART initiation, although this dominance was seen to fluctuate and to decrease in many PLHIV after ART. The samples span the years 2004 to 2017, and the ART regimens used may be less effective than current regimens. Unsorted PBMC were profiled instead of sorted CD4+ and CD8+ T cells because pre-ART samples had limited cell numbers. ART initiation was associated with a significant increase in TRB diversity, but diversity stayed significantly below transplant donor controls even after long-term ART.

V and J lose 8 bases and 5 bases, and a span of 6 bases separates them. There are 11 amino acids in the CDR3, from cysteine to phenylalanine inclusive. Solely the CDR3 DNA is kept, with 33 bases framed from the first base. CDR1 is given as SEHNR and CDR2 as FQNEAQ, both from the germline V gene (reference sequence). As regards this clone: The target of this receptor is not known. The sample holds no much larger clone one base away, and base qualities are not on file.

Participants were included only if at least one PBMC sample before ART initiation and at least two post-ART samples were available. All participants with HIV were treated in the United States of America. Before DNA extraction, cryopreserved samples of about 0.95-10 million PBMC were thawed and washed. At the time of the earliest PBMC sample, participants with HIV were aged between roughly 20 and 55 years. Each participant contributed PBMC samples from 1-4 timepoints before ART initiation and 2-8 timepoints after ART initiation, with a median of 7 samples. For every participant, serial HIV viral load, CD4+ T-cell count, ART history and demographic data were obtained. A Qiagen kit on a QIAcube was used to extract genomic DNA from unsorted PBMC, with samples processed in batches of 12. The immunoSEQ hsTCRB v3.0 assay was used at survey level resolution to sequence the TRB variable region. A depth of roughly 35,000-55,000 T-cell genomes per sample was targeted for TRB sequencing. TRB libraries were pooled and sequenced on an Illumina MiSeq using a v3 150-cycle kit. For the original study's pipeline: Analysis of repertoires was carried out in R inside a reproducible Nextflow workflow spanning QC, data transformation and analysis. LymphoSeq2, an R package for exploring AIRR-Seq data, was used to implement custom analyses. A handful of samples that produced fewer than 5000 total TRB sequences were removed, so 188 HIV repertoires were analyzed. Of the roughly 190 retained HIV repertoires, under 65 were collected before and around 130 after ART initiation. Repertoires were downsampled to 5000 TRB nucleotide sequences, with summary statistics averaged over 100 downsampling iterations. TRB sequences were retained for analysis only if CDR3 regions of at least seven amino acids were present. A Shannon entropy-derived clonality score and the Gini coefficient were used to measure diversity. In repertoire networks, the top 5000 CDR3 amino acid sequences were linked whenever an edit distance of one separated two sequences. GLIPH2 predicted antigen specificity groups and MHC restriction for TRB CDR3 amino acid sequences. Known CMV, EBV, HIV or tissue antigen associations were flagged by matching CDR3 amino acid sequences against VDJdb and McPAS-TCR. Pre-ART, post-ART and control groups were compared with Wilcoxon signed-rank tests and Holm-Bonferroni correction. In TCRdb, the immuneACCESS table is reduced to in-frame sequences with V and J assigned. These tables do not hold every clone; where another copy was compared, an unresolved V gene accounts for under half, and the others remain unexplained. That table supplies the V and J calls and clone size; D and trimming were determined from the DNA. The sample data list more than 11,000 clones, and about 80% of these were observed just once. The ten largest make up roughly 19% of the sample.

The receptor's source is a middle-aged man with HIV. The material sequenced was unsorted PBMCs, taken 1.3 years before starting antiretroviral therapy. The chain joins TRBV7-9 to TRBJ2-2; the D gene is not confidently resolved. The CDR3 protein is CASPSTGELFF. The DNA sequence follows: TGTGCCAGCCCCTCGACCGGGGAGCTGTTTTTT.